This T cell receptor beta chain was sequenced in a study of CD8 T cells in ankylosing spondylitis. TCRdb called the 5' RACE reads again in MiXCR, with one record for every CDR3 protein. The table includes roughly 180,000 distinct CDR3 sequences, 11% detected once. The CDR3 runs 15 residues. Germline V CDR1 and CDR2: MGHDK, SYGVNS. The V gene lost 2 bases and the J gene lost 5 bases, with 14 bases spanning the gap. This clonotype was seen only a few times. The material sequenced was blood, either unsorted or a sorted T cell fraction (not recorded which). This chain uses TRBV25-1 with TRBJ2-3; D might be TRBD2 (7 bases). The sequence was obtained from a male donor with ankylosing spondylitis or in good health (not recorded which). CDR3 sequence reads: CASSELGGAGDTQYF. The DNA for the CDR3 is TGTGCCAGCAGTGAACTAGGGGGGGCGGGAGATACGCAGTATTTT.